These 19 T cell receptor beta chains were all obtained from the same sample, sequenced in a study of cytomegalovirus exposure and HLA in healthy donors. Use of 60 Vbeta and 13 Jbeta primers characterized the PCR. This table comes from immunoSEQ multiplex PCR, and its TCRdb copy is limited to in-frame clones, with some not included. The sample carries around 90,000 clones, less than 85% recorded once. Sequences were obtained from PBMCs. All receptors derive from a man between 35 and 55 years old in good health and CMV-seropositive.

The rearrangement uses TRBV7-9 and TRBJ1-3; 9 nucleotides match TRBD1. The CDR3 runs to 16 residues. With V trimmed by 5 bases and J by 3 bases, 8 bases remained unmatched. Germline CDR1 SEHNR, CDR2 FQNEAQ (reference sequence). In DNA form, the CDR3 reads TGTGCCAGCAGCGAAGCCGGGACAGGGTTTGGAAACACCATATATTTT. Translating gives CASSEAGTGFGNTIYF.

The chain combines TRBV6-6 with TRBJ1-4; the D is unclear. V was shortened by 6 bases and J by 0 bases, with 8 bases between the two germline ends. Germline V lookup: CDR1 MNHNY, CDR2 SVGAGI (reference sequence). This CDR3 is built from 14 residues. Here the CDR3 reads CASRADSTNEKLFF. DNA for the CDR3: TGTGCCAGCAGAGCCGACTCAACTAATGAAAAACTGTTTTTT.

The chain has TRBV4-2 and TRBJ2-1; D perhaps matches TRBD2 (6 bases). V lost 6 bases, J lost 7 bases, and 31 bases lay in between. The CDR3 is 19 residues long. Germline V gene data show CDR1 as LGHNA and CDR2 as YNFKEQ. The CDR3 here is CASRQHVNRPPRGWNEQFF. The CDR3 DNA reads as TGTGCCAGCAGGCAACATGTGAATCGGCCCCCTCGGGGGTGGAATGAGCAGTTCTTC.

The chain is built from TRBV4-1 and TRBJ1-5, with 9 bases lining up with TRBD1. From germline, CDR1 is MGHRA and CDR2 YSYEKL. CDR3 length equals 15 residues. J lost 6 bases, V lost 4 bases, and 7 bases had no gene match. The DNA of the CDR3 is TGCGCCAGCAGCCCGGGGGACAGGGACGGTCAGCCCCAGCATTTT. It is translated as CASSPGDRDGQPQHF.

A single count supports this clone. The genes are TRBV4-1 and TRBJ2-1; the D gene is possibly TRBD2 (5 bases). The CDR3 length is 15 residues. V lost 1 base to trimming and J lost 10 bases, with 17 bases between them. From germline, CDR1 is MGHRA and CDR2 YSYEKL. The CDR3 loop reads CASSQGTPQLREQFF. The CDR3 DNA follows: TGCGCCAGCAGCCAAGGGACTCCCCAGCTCAGGGAGCAGTTCTTC.

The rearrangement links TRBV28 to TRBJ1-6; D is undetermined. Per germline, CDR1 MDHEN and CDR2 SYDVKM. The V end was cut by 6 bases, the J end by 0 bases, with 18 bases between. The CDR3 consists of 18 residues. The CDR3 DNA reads TGTGCCAGCAGGATGGACGGAGGACCGAGCTCCTATAATTCACCCCTCCACTTT. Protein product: CASRMDGGPSSYNSPLHF.

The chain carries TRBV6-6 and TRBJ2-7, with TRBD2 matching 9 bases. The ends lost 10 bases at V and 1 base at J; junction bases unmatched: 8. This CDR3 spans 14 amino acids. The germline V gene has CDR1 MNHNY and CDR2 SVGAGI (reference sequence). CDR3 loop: CATMTSGSSYEQYF. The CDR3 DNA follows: TGTGCCACCATGACTAGCGGTTCATCCTACGAGCAGTACTTC.

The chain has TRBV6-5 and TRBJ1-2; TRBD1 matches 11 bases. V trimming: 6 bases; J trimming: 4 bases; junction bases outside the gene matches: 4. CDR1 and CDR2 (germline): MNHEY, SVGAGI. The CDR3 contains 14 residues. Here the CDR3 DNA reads TGTGCCAGCAGGGGGACAGGGGGATTCTATGGCTACACCTTC. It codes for CASRGTGGFYGYTF.

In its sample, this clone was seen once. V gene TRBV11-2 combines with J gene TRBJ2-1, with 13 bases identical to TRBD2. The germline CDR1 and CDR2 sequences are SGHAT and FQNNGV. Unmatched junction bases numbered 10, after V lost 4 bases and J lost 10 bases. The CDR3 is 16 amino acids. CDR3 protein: CASSSSLAGGPGEQFF. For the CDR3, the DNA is TGTGCCAGCAGCTCTTCACTAGCGGGAGGGCCGGGGGAGCAGTTCTTC.

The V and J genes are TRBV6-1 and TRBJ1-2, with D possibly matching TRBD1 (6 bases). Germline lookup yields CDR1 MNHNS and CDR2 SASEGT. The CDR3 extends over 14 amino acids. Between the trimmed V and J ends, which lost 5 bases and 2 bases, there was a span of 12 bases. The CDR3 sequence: CASSLAGANYGYTF. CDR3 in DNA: TGTGCCAGCAGTTTAGCAGGGGCGAACTATGGCTACACCTTC.

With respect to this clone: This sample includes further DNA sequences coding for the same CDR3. CDR3: CAWSTWGRAVGTDTQYF. CDR3 in DNA: TGTGCCTGGAGTACGTGGGGCAGGGCCGTGGGCACAGATACGCAGTATTTT. V usage is TRBV30 and J usage is TRBJ2-3; D perhaps matches TRBD1 (5 bases). CDR3 length equals 17 residues. Germline loops: CDR1 GTSNPN, CDR2 SVGIG (reference sequence). V lost 2 bases and J 1 base, leaving 19 bases between the germline ends.

CDR3 DNA: TGTGCCAGCTCACCCACAGGCGGGGAGGGCTACACCTTC. Protein product: CASSPTGGEGYTF. This chain uses TRBV18 with TRBJ1-2, with D possibly TRBD1 on 5 matching bases. V lost 3 bases and J lost 8, with 13 bases in between. The length of the CDR3 is 13 residues. The germline V gene encodes CDR1 KGHSH and CDR2 LQKENI.

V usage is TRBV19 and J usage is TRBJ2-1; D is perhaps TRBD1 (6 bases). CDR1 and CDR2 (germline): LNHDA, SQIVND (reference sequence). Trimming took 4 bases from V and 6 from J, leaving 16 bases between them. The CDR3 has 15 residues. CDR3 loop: CASSKAAGVVNEQFF. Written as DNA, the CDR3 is TGTGCCAGTAGTAAGGCGGCAGGGGTTGTCAATGAGCAGTTCTTC. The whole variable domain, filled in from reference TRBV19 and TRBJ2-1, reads DGGITQSPKYLFRKEGQNVTLSCEQNLNHDAMYWYRQDPGQGLRLIYYSQIVNDFQKGDIAEGYSVSREKKESFPLTVTSAQKNPTAFYLCASSKAAGVVNEQFFGPGTRLTVL.

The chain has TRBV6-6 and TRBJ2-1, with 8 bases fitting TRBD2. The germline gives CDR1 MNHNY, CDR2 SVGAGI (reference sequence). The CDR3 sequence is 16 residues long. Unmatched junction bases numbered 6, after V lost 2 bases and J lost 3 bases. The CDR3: CASSYPTSGHYNEQFF. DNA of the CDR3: TGTGCCAGCAGTTACCCAACTAGCGGACACTACAATGAGCAGTTCTTC.

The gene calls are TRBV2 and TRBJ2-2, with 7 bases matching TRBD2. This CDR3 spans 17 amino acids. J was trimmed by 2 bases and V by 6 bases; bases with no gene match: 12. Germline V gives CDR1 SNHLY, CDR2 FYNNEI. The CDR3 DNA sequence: TGTGCCAGCAGCCCCCCGAGCGGGGCCTTCAACACCGGGGAGCTGTTTTTT. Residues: CASSPPSGAFNTGELFF.

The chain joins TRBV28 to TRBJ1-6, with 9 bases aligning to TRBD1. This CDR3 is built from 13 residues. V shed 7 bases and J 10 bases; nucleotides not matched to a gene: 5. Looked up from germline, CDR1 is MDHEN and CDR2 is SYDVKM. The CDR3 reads CASKRGQGSPLHF. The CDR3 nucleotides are TGTGCCAGCAAACGGGGACAGGGATCACCCCTCCACTTT.

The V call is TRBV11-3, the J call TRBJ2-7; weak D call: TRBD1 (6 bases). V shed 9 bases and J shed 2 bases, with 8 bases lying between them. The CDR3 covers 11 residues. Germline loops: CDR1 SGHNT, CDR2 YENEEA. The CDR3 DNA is TGTGCCAGTTCAGGGGCCTACGAGCAGTACTTC. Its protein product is CASSGAYEQYF.

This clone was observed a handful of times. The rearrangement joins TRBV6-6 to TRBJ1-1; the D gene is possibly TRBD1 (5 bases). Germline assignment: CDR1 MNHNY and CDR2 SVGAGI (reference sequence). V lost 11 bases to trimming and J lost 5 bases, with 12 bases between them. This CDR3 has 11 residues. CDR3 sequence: CASGVSTEAFF. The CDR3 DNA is TGTGCCTCGGGGGTATCTACTGAAGCTTTCTTT.

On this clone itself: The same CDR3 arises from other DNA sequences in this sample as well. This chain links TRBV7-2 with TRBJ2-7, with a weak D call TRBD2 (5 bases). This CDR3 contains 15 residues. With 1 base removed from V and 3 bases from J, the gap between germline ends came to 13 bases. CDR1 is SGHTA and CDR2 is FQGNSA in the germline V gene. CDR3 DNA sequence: TGTGCCAGCAGCTTAGGGAGCGGAGCCAGCTACGAGCAGTACTTC. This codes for CASSLGSGASYEQYF.